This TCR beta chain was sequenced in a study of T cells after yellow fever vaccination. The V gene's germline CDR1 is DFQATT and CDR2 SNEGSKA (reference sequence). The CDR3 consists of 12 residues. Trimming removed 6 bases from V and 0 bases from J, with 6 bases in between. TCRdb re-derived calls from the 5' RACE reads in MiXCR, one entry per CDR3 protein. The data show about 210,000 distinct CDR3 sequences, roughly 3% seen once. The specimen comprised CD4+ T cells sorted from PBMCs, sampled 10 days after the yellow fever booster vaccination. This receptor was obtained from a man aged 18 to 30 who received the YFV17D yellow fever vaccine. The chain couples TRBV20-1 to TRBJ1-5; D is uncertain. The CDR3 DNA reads TGCAGTGCCATTGGTAGCAATCAGCCCCAGCATTTT. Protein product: CSAIGSNQPQHF.